This record looks at one T cell receptor beta chain sequence and its context. What it binds is unknown. The data are from a study of T-cell memory formation after mild COVID-19. For the study at large: Most TCR clusters belonged to a single donor. General study findings and limits: Contracting clones localized mainly to CM and EM when CD4+ and mainly to EMRA when CD8+. Contracting clones from day 15 to 85 had balanced CD4/CD8; later expanders favoured CD4+.

The V gene lost 11 bases and the J gene lost 2 bases, with 10 bases spanning the gap. The CDR3 consists of 13 residues. Constant-segment primers served in 5'RACE that generated TCR alpha and TCR beta cDNA libraries bearing sample barcodes and UMIs. Via MiXCR, TCRdb re-called the 5' RACE reads, giving one row per CDR3 protein. The sample records under 250,000 distinct CDR3 sequences, 7.5% to 10% being singletons. The V and J genes are TRBV12-3 or TRBV12-4 and TRBJ2-6, with D unclear. The source material was PBMCs or a T cell subset sorted from them (not recorded which). This sequence was found in a man younger than 35 who had mild COVID-19 (a few samples of this study predate the infection). Cell type and time point are not known. The CDR3 DNA follows: TGTGCCTCCCAATTCACTGGGGCCAACGTCCTGACTTTC. Protein: CASQFTGANVLTF.